The clone carrying this TCR beta chain was seen a handful of times. The antigen remains unidentified. These data are taken from a study of identical twins. The study, taken as a whole, reports: The degree of excess twin sharing was weaker in beta out-of-frame sequences.

The V segment lost 5 bases and the J segment 5 bases; nucleotides outside the gene matches: 6. Germline V CDR1 and CDR2: SGHRS, YFSETQ. The CDR3 runs to 13 residues. TCRdb re-analysed the 5' RACE reads in MiXCR, keeping a single row per CDR3 protein. The sample includes about 790,000 distinct CDR3 sequences, 15% to 20% seen only once; the top ten take around 13%. The data were also submitted as part of a second study, on T cells expressing NK-cell markers. That study adds: Among the eight sequenced donors, seven tested HCMV-seropositive and one tested seronegative.

This receptor was obtained from a woman under 30 in good health. The sequencing sample was made of PBMCs. The gene calls are TRBV5-1 and TRBJ2-5; 7 nucleotides align to TRBD2. CDR3 DNA sequence: TGCGCCAGCAGACTCAGCGGGATTGAGACCCAGTACTTC. Its protein product is CASRLSGIETQYF.